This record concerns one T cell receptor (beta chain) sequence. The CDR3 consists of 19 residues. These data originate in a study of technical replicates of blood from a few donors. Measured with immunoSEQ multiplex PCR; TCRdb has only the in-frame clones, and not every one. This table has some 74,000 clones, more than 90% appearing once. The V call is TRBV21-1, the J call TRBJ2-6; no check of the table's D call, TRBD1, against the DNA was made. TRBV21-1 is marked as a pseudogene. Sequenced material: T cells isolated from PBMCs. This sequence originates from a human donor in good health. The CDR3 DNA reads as TGTGCCAGCAGCAAAGCGCCGGGACAGGACTGCTCTGGGGCCAACGTCCTGACTTTC. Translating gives CASSKAPGQDCSGANVLTF.